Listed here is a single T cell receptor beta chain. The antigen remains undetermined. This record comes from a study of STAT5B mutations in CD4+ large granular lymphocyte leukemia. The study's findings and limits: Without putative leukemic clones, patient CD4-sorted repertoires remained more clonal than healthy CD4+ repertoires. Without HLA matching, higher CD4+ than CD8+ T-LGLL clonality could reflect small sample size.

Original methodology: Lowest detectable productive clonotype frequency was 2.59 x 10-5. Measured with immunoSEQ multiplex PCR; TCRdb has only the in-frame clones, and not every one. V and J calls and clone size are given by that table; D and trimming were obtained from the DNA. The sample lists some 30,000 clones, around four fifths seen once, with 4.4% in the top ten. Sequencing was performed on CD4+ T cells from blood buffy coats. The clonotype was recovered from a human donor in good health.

In DNA, the CDR3 is TGTGCCAGCTCACTTTCAGGGGGTGGACGTCAGCCCCAGCATTTT. Translation: CASSLSGGGRQPQHF. The V and J genes are TRBV18 and TRBJ1-5; 7 bases match TRBD1. Germline CDR1 KGHSH, CDR2 LQKENI. The J segment lost 6 bases and the V segment lost 4 bases, leaving 9 bases of the junction unmatched. CDR3 length: 15 residues.